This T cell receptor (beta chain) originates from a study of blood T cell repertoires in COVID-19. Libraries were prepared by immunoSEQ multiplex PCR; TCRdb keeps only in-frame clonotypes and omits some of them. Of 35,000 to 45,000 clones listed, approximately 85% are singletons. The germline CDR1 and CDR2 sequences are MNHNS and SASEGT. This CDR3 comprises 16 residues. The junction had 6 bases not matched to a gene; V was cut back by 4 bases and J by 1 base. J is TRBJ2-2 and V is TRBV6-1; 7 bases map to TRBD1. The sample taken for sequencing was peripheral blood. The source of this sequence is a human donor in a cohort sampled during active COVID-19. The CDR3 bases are TGTGCCAGCAGTGCCCGAGGGGACAGGAACACCGGGGAGCTGTTTTTT. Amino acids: CASSARGDRNTGELFF.